Following are 20 T cell receptor beta chains from one sample sequenced in a study of Graves' ophthalmopathy and Graves' hyperthyroidism (dated by TCRdb to the late 2010s). The data were produced on an Illumina HiSeq 2000. For repertoire sequencing, TCR beta CDR3 regions were amplified from RNA transcripts. The first round of RT-PCR was done with HTBI primers and the Qiagen OneStep RT-PCR kit, and was followed by a second round of multiplex PCR, then size selection and purification. The public reads were reanalyzed by TCRdb: fastp trimming at Q25, MiXCR alignment, in-frame beta chains only. Rows with one shared CDR3 protein collapse into an entry with the most common genes and DNA. The sample yields 400,000 to 450,000 distinct CDR3 sequences; approximately 21% were counted once. The ten largest clones represent around 3.2% of the sample. The material sequenced was peripheral blood. The receptors shown here come from a young woman with stable Graves' hyperthyroidism. Donor details come from another sample of the same person, matched by shared clones.

The J gene is TRBJ1-1, the V gene TRBV5-1; D uncertain. Trimming took 8 bases from V and 1 from J, leaving 12 bases between them. Germline V gene sequence: CDR1 SGHRS, CDR2 YFSETQ. The CDR3 totals 13 residues. The chain's CDR3 is CASKQVANTEAFF. CDR3 nucleotide sequence: TGCGCCAGTAAGCAGGTGGCGAACACTGAAGCTTTCTTT. Looking up the rest from reference TRBV5-1 and TRBJ1-1 gives the full variable domain: KAGVTQTPRYLIKTRGQQVTLSCSPISGHRSVSWYQQTPGQGLQFLFEYFSETQRNKGNFPGRFSGRQFSNSRSEMNVSTLELGDSALYLCASKQVANTEAFFGQGTRLTVV.

In this sample, this clonotype turned up many times. The V and J genes are TRBV20-1 and TRBJ1-1, with 8 bases fitting TRBD1. The germline gives CDR1 DFQATT, CDR2 SNEGSKA (reference sequence). This CDR3 region has 14 residues. V dropped 5 bases and J dropped 6; count of bases not matched to a gene: 11. The CDR3 sequence: CSALQVGQGPEAFF. Here the CDR3 DNA reads TGCAGTGCTCTGCAGGTCGGACAGGGACCTGAAGCTTTCTTT.

This clonotype was counted many times. The chain is built from TRBV10-3 and TRBJ2-7; no definite D call. The V and J ends lost 11 bases and 4 bases respectively, with 18 bases between them. The CDR3 extends over 13 amino acids. Looked up from germline, CDR1 is ENHRY and CDR2 is SYGVKD. The CDR3 DNA sequence: TGTGCCTCCCCGGGCTCAAAGGATTACGAGCAGTACTTC. This gives the protein CASPGSKDYEQYF.

In this sample, this clonotype turned up many times. This chain uses TRBV14 with TRBJ2-7; 7 positions match TRBD1. The V gene's germline CDR1 is SGHDN and CDR2 FVKESK. The CDR3 is 14 amino acids. With 4 bases clipped from V and 6 bases from J, the junction kept 9 bases outside the gene matches. The CDR3 region has the DNA TGTGCCAGCAGCCCGAGGGGACAGAACGGCGAGCAGTACTTC. Residues: CASSPRGQNGEQYF. The full variable domain, rest sourced from reference TRBV14 and TRBJ2-7, is EAGVTQFPSHSVIEKGQTVTLRCDPISGHDNLYWYRRVMGKEIKFLLHFVKESKQDESGMPNNRFLAERTGGTYSTLKVQPAELEDSGVYFCASSPRGQNGEQYFGPGTRLTVT.

V usage is TRBV15 and J usage is TRBJ2-7, with D perhaps TRBD1 (6 bases). The V end was cut by 3 bases, the J end by 7 bases, with 10 bases between. CDR3 length equals 12 residues. The V gene's germline CDR1 is LNHNV and CDR2 YYDKDF (reference sequence). This CDR3 is CATSRAGQEQYF. The CDR3 DNA reads TGTGCCACCAGCAGGGCTGGACAGGAGCAGTACTTC.

This clonotype was counted at least ten times. The CDR3 protein is CAWSGGLAGGVETQYF. For the CDR3, the DNA is TGTGCCTGGAGCGGGGGACTAGCGGGAGGGGTAGAGACCCAGTACTTC. This sequence joins TRBV30 and TRBJ2-5, with 16 bases fitting TRBD2. CDR1 is GTSNPN, CDR2 SVGIG, per germline (reference sequence). This CDR3 is 16 amino acids long. The V gene end was trimmed by 3 bases and the J gene end by 4 bases; junction bases not matched to a gene: 5.

V is TRBV10-3 and J is TRBJ2-7; possible D gene TRBD2, 5 bases. Deletions cut 11 bases from V and 6 bases from J, with 14 bases between. From germline, CDR1 is ENHRY and CDR2 SYGVKD. There are 11 residues in the CDR3. This CDR3 reads CAVGRRSEQYF. The CDR3 coding sequence is TGTGCCGTCGGAAGGAGGAGCGAGCAGTACTTC.

This clonotype was detected ten times or more. The rearrangement uses TRBV20-1 and TRBJ2-4, with TRBD1 matching 7 bases. The length of the CDR3 is 13 residues. V shed 6 bases and J 2 bases; nucleotides not matched to a gene: 4. Germline lookup yields CDR1 DFQATT and CDR2 SNEGSKA (reference sequence). The CDR3 reads CSAPGQTKNIQYF. For the CDR3, the DNA is TGCAGTGCCCCGGGACAGACCAAAAACATTCAGTACTTC.

The V call is TRBV3-1, the J call TRBJ1-1, with a weak D call TRBD1 (5 bases). This CDR3 has 14 residues. V lost 0 bases and J lost 3, with 8 bases in between. CDR1 and CDR2 from the germline V gene are LGHDT and YNNKEL (reference sequence). For the CDR3, the DNA is TGTGCCAGCAGCCAAGATTGGGGGGACACTGAAGCTTTCTTT. Translating gives CASSQDWGDTEAFF. Using reference TRBV3-1 and TRBJ1-1 for the parts outside the CDR3, the full variable domain is DTAVSQTPKYLVTQMGNDKSIKCEQNLGHDTMYWYKQDSKKFLKIMFSYNNKELIINETVPNRFSPKSPDKAHLNLHINSLELGDSAVYFCASSQDWGDTEAFFGQGTRLTVV.

In its sample, this clonotype was seen a few times. CDR3 nucleotides: TGTGCCAGCAGCTCTAGCGGGAGTTCCCACGAGCAGTACTTC. Amino acids: CASSSSGSSHEQYF. The V call is TRBV11-2, the J call TRBJ2-7; 10 positions match TRBD2. CDR3 size: 14 residues. V lost 4 bases and J lost 5; bases outside the gene matches: 5. Per germline, CDR1 SGHAT and CDR2 FQNNGV.

This clonotype was counted ten times or more. The rearrangement uses TRBV18 and TRBJ1-2; perhaps TRBD1 as D (5 bases). V lost 4 bases to trimming and J lost 5 bases, with 14 bases between them. Germline CDR1 and CDR2: KGHSH and LQKENI. There are 14 residues in the CDR3. CDR3 sequence reads: CASSLETAFYGYTF. CDR3 bases: TGTGCCAGCTCACTTGAGACAGCTTTTTATGGCTACACCTTC.

This clonotype was seen ten or more times. V is TRBV5-1 and J is TRBJ2-7; 7 bases map to TRBD1. The CDR3 has 15 amino acids. The trim removed 3 bases at V and 5 bases at J, leaving 11 bases unmatched. The germline gives CDR1 SGHRS, CDR2 YFSETQ. For the CDR3, the DNA is TGCGCCAGCAGCTCGATCGGACAGGACTGGGACGAGCAGTACTTC. Translation gives CASSSIGQDWDEQYF.

The rearrangement uses TRBV10-3 and TRBJ2-2; the D call may be TRBD1 or TRBD2 (5 bases each). The CDR3 spans 13 residues. Trimming shortened V by 5 bases and J by 3 bases, and 7 bases separated the two germline ends. The germline V gene has CDR1 ENHRY and CDR2 SYGVKD. CDR3 sequence: CAISLGDTGELFF. CDR3 sequence (DNA): TGTGCCATCAGTCTGGGGGACACCGGGGAGCTGTTTTTT.

This chain joins TRBV7-2 and TRBJ1-1, with D hard to call. Per germline, CDR1 SGHTA and CDR2 FQGNSA. The V and J ends lost 1 base and 1 base respectively, with 7 bases between them. The CDR3 runs to 14 residues. The CDR3, as DNA: TGTGCCAGCAGCTTAGGTTCGTGGAACACTGAAGCTTTCTTT. This codes for CASSLGSWNTEAFF.

This chain uses TRBV6-2 or TRBV6-3 with TRBJ2-2; D is ambiguous. The length of the CDR3 is 14 residues. Germline CDR1 reads MNHEY; CDR2 reads SVGEGT. Between the trimmed V and J ends, which lost 0 bases and 7 bases, there was a span of 9 bases. The DNA of the CDR3 is TGTGCCAGCAGTTACTCGAGAGGATTCGGGGAGCTGTTTTTT. Translated: CASSYSRGFGELFF.

This clonotype was seen ten or more times. The J gene is TRBJ1-1, the V gene TRBV29-1, with TRBD1 matching 9 bases. V lost 6 bases and J lost 8; bases outside the gene matches: 13. There are 14 residues in the CDR3. Germline CDR1 and CDR2: SQVTM and ANQGSEA. The CDR3 DNA is TGCAGCGTCCGGATAGACAGGGGGATTGCGGAAGCTTTCTTT. Its translation is CSVRIDRGIAEAFF. Full variable domain (remainder filled in from reference TRBV29-1 and TRBJ1-1): SAVISQKPSRDICQRGTSLTIQCQVDSQVTMMFWYRQQPGQSLTLIATANQGSEATYESGFVIDKFPISRPNLTFSTLTVSNMSPEDSSIYLCSVRIDRGIAEAFFGQGTRLTVV.

This clonotype was counted many times. The chain recombines TRBV5-8 with TRBJ2-5; tentatively, D is TRBD1 (5 bases). Looked up from germline, CDR1 is SGHTS and CDR2 is YDEGEE. There are 15 residues in the CDR3. V shed 4 bases and J shed 2 bases, with 15 bases lying between them. CDR3 DNA sequence: TGTGCCAGCAGCCAAGAAAGGGGTGTACAAGAGACCCAGTACTTC. It yields the protein CASSQERGVQETQYF.

Regarding this clonotype: This may be a read error, as it is one base from a much larger clone. The V and J genes are TRBV4-1 and TRBJ2-5; D might be TRBD1 or TRBD2, each matching 6 bases. The germline V and J ends were trimmed by 4 bases and 7 bases, with 22 bases remaining between them. This CDR3 contains 16 residues. The germline gives CDR1 MGHRA, CDR2 YSYEKL. The CDR3 DNA reads as TGCGCCAGCAGCCGCCTCTCCTCCGGGGGCCGGGCGACCCAGTACTTC. Its translation is CASSRLSSGGRATQYF.

On this clonotype: It may be a read error: a sequence one base away is much more abundant. The genes are TRBV9 and TRBJ2-7, with 13 bases lining up with TRBD2. Germline V gives CDR1 SGDLS, CDR2 YYNGEE. V gave up 4 bases and J gave up 4 bases; unmatched junction bases: 11. The CDR3 is 17 residues long. The CDR3 DNA reads TGTGCCAGCAGCCCTTCCGGACTAGCGGGAGTGATTTACGAGCAGTACGTC. Translated, it gives CASSPSGLAGVIYEQYV.

In this sample, this clonotype turned up many times. This chain connects TRBV29-1 to TRBJ1-2; 8 bases map to TRBD1. From germline, CDR1 is SQVTM and CDR2 ANQGSEA. This CDR3 contains 13 residues. The trim removed 6 bases at V and 6 bases at J, leaving 9 bases unmatched. CDR3: CSVAKSTGDGYTF. The DNA of the CDR3 is TGCAGCGTCGCCAAATCGACAGGGGATGGCTACACCTTC.